The entry that follows covers one T cell receptor beta chain sequence. The target antigen is unknown. This CDR3 region has 12 residues. Germline-derived CDR1 and CDR2 are SGHNT and YYREEE (reference sequence). V was clipped by 2 bases and J by 5 bases, with 7 bases between them. Measured with immunoSEQ multiplex PCR; TCRdb has only the in-frame clones, and not every one. The table lists 30,000 to 45,000 clones, around 82% of them singletons. Peripheral blood came from all dose cohorts at three timepoints. This entry is derived from a study of OX40 agonist ivuxolimab in advanced cancers. Overall study context: Three patients got partial responses; one had hepatocellular carcinoma and two had cutaneous melanoma.

Findings and caveats of the study: Also showing low normalized T-cell clonal expansion were some of the nonresponders.

The sequence was collected from an adult with an advanced solid tumor such as melanoma, head and neck, liver or kidney cancer. The sequencing here drew on CD4+ or CD8+ T cells sorted from blood, taken in a trial of the OX40 agonist ivuxolimab. The chain combines TRBV5-4 with TRBJ1-2, with no clear D. Written as DNA, the CDR3 is TGTGCCAGCAGCTTTACAAGTTATGGCTACACCTTC. Protein sequence: CASSFTSYGYTF.